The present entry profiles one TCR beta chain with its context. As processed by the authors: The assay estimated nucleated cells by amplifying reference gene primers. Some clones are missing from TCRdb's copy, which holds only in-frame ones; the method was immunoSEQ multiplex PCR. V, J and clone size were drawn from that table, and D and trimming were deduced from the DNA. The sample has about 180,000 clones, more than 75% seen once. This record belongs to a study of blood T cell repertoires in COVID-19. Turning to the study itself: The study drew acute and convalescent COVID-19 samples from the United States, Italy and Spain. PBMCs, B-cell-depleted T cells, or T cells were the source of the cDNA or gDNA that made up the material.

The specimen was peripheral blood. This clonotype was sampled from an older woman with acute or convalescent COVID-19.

The CDR3 spells CSVVNKQRNTEAFF. The CDR3, as DNA: TGCAGCGTTGTCAATAAACAGAGGAACACTGAAGCTTTCTTT. The chain is built from TRBV29-1 and TRBJ1-1; D unresolved. V was pared by 4 bases and J by 1 base, with 13 bases between. The CDR3 runs to 14 residues. From germline, CDR1 is SQVTM and CDR2 ANQGSEA.